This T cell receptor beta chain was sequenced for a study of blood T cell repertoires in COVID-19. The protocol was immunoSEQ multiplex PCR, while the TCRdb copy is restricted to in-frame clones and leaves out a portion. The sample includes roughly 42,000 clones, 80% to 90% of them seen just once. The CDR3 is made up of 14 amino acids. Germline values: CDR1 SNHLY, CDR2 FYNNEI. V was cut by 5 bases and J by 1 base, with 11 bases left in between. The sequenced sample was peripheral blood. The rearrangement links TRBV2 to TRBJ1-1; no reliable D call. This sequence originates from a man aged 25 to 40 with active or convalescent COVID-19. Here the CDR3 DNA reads TGTGCCAGCAGTCCCATCCCGAGGAACACTGAAGCTTTCTTT. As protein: CASSPIPRNTEAFF.